This T cell receptor (beta chain) was captured by sequencing in a study of blood T cell repertoires in COVID-19. Donors in Cohort 3 who had recovered were those with two negative PCRs, healthcare professional clearance, or resolution of their symptoms. Only in-frame clones appear in the TCRdb table, and some are missing; sequencing was by immunoSEQ multiplex PCR. The table lists roughly 200,000 clones, approximately 85% of them singletons. The clonotype originates from a man between 35 and 55 years old who had recovered from COVID-19. Sequencing used PBMCs or T cells enriched from blood (not recorded which).

CDR3 region: CASSPKKQLQNTEAFF. For the CDR3, the DNA is TGTGCCAGCAGCCCAAAAAAACAGCTACAAAACACTGAAGCTTTCTTT. The gene calls are TRBV11-1 and TRBJ1-1, with no clear D. Germline V gene sequence: CDR1 SGHAT, CDR2 FQDESV (reference sequence). Trimming cost V 5 bases and J 2 bases, with 18 bases left between them. The length of the CDR3 is 16 residues.